Listed here are 16 T cell receptor beta chains from one sample, sequenced in a study of cytomegalovirus exposure and HLA in healthy donors. Both 60 Vbeta primers and 13 Jbeta primers went into the PCR. Generated by immunoSEQ multiplex PCR, the TCRdb table keeps only in-frame clones and is missing some. The sample shows hundreds of thousands of clones, more than 75% of them seen only once. The sequenced material came from PBMCs. The receptors stem from a man in his forties in good health and CMV-seropositive.

The chain uses TRBV29-1 and TRBJ1-4; D gene ambiguous. Germline V gives CDR1 SQVTM, CDR2 ANQGSEA. The V and J ends lost 1 base and 14 bases respectively, with 11 bases between them. The CDR3 spans 11 residues. The DNA of the CDR3 is TGCAGCGTTGAAGTGGCCGGAGGGCTGTTTTTT. Its protein product is CSVEVAGGLFF.

The genes are TRBV7-9 and TRBJ2-7; D is possibly TRBD1 (6 bases). CDR3 length: 14 amino acids. V was cut by 6 bases and J by 4 bases, with 16 bases left in between. Per the germline V gene, CDR1 is SEHNR and CDR2 is FQNEAQ (reference sequence). For the CDR3, the DNA is TGTGCCAGCAGTCCCCGTGGGGGCGGGTACGAGCAGTACTTC. It yields the protein CASSPRGGGYEQYF.

The rearrangement uses TRBV9 and TRBJ2-5, with D tentatively TRBD1 (5 bases). Looked up from germline, CDR1 is SGDLS and CDR2 is YYNGEE. The V gene lost 0 bases and the J gene lost 5 bases, with 11 bases spanning the gap. The CDR3 loop spans 14 amino acids. CDR3 coding DNA: TGTGCCAGCAGCGTAGTGGCAGGGTCGGAGACCCAGTACTTC. Residues: CASSVVAGSETQYF. The full variable domain, its missing parts supplied by reference TRBV9 and TRBJ2-5, is DSGVTQTPKHLITATGQRVTLRCSPRSGDLSVYWYQQSLDQGLQFLIQYYNGEERAKGNILERFSAQQFPDLHSELNLSSLELGDSALYFCASSVVAGSETQYFGPGTRLLVL.

The chain links TRBV13 to TRBJ2-5; 12 nucleotides agree with TRBD2. The V gene's germline CDR1 is PRHDT and CDR2 FYEKMQ (reference sequence). This CDR3 is built from 16 residues. Trimming cost V 4 bases and J 4 bases; bases outside gene matches: 7. CDR3 DNA: TGTGCCAGCAGCTCGACTTTGACTAGCGGGAGAGAGACCCAGTACTTC. Its translation: CASSSTLTSGRETQYF.

The chain links TRBV4-1 to TRBJ1-5; D uncertain. CDR1 is MGHRA, CDR2 YSYEKL, per germline. This CDR3 is 15 amino acids long. V was shortened by 1 base and J by 5 bases, with 12 bases between the two germline ends. CDR3 bases: TGCGCCAGCAGCCAAGTCACGGGTATCTATCAGCCCCAGCATTTT. Translation gives CASSQVTGIYQPQHF.

V is TRBV5-8 and J is TRBJ2-7; 7 bases map to TRBD2. The CDR3 totals 14 residues. Germline trimming cut 1 base from V and 2 bases from J; bases unmatched to any gene: 3. The germline V gene encodes CDR1 SGHTS and CDR2 YDEGEE. The chain's CDR3 is CASSLSGLAYEQYV. The CDR3 DNA sequence: TGTGCCAGCAGCTTGAGTGGACTAGCCTACGAGCAGTACGTC.

The genes are TRBV27 and TRBJ2-7; TRBD2 aligns across 13 bases. J lost 4 bases, V lost 5 bases, and 14 bases had no gene match. The CDR3 spans 18 residues. Germline V gene sequence: CDR1 MNHEY, CDR2 SMNVEV (reference sequence). The CDR3 protein is CASSTRTSGSGSRYEQYF. The CDR3 nucleotides read TGTGCCAGCAGTACGCGGACTAGCGGGAGTGGGAGCCGGTACGAGCAGTACTTC.

This clone has only one observation. This chain uses TRBV14 with TRBJ2-7; D call uncertain. The ends were cut back, 1 base at V and 3 bases at J, with 4 bases in the middle. This CDR3 contains 12 residues. The germline V gene has CDR1 SGHDN and CDR2 FVKESK. CDR3 nucleotide sequence: TGTGCCAGCAGCCAAGGCAGCTACGAGCAGTACTTC. Its translation is CASSQGSYEQYF.

This rearrangement joins TRBV11-2 to TRBJ2-5, with a possible D match to TRBD2 (6 bases). The ends were cut back, 5 bases at V and 1 base at J, with 14 bases in the middle. Germline loops: CDR1 SGHAT, CDR2 FQNNGV. The CDR3 has 15 amino acids. The CDR3 nucleotides read TGTGCCAGCAGCCCTGCGCGCGGGACCCAAGAGACCCAGTACTTC. Residues: CASSPARGTQETQYF.

The rearrangement uses TRBV7-9 and TRBJ2-3, with a tentative D call TRBD1 (6 bases). CDR1 is SEHNR, CDR2 FQNEAQ, per germline (reference sequence). The CDR3 length is 14 residues. Deletions cut 1 base from V and 8 bases from J, with 13 bases between. CDR3 in DNA: TGTGCCAGCAGCTTAGGGGGGCAAGAATTTACGCAGTATTTT. It is translated as CASSLGGQEFTQYF.

Note on this clone: The same CDR3 also results from other DNA sequences found in this sample. This sequence joins TRBV27 and TRBJ2-7, with D possibly matching TRBD2 (6 bases). CDR1 and CDR2 (germline): MNHEY, SMNVEV (reference sequence). V was shortened by 2 bases and J by 3 bases, with 8 bases between the two germline ends. CDR3 length: 13 amino acids. The DNA for the CDR3 is TGTGCCAGCAGTTTAACTAGCCGCTACGAGCAGTACTTC. This gives the protein CASSLTSRYEQYF.

This clone appeared once. V gene TRBV7-9 combines with J gene TRBJ2-4; TRBD1 might be the D (6 bases). This CDR3 is 13 amino acids long. Germline loops: CDR1 SEHNR, CDR2 FQNEAQ (reference sequence). V was trimmed by 5 bases and J by 8 bases, leaving 13 bases between them. The CDR3 reads CASSPRQVDIQYF. The CDR3, as DNA: TGTGCCAGCAGCCCCCGACAGGTAGACATTCAGTACTTC.

The chain employs TRBV19 and TRBJ1-2, with D unresolved. The CDR3 length is 14 residues. CDR1 LNHDA and CDR2 SQIVND come from the germline V gene (reference sequence). V lost 8 bases and J 4 bases, leaving 17 bases between the germline ends. CDR3 bases: TGTGCCAGTCACCCTAGTGTATTCTTCTATGGCTACACCTTC. It yields the protein CASHPSVFFYGYTF.

V and J are TRBV18 and TRBJ1-4; D is ambiguous. Germline CDR1 reads KGHSH; CDR2 reads LQKENI. V was shortened by 0 bases and J by 1 base, with 9 bases between the two germline ends. CDR3 length equals 16 residues. CDR3 sequence: CASSPPSRGTNEKLFF. In DNA form, the CDR3 reads TGTGCCAGCTCACCACCGTCCCGGGGAACTAATGAAAAACTGTTTTTT. The full variable domain, its missing parts supplied by reference TRBV18 and TRBJ1-4, is NAGVMQNPRHLVRRRGQEARLRCSPMKGHSHVYWYRQLPEEGLKFMVYLQKENIIDESGMPKERFSAEFPKEGPSILRIQQVVRGDSAAYFCASSPPSRGTNEKLFFGSGTQLSVL.

In this sample, this clone turned up once. The V gene is TRBV5-6, the J gene TRBJ2-7; tentatively, D is TRBD1 (6 bases). Per germline, CDR1 SGHDT and CDR2 YYEEEE. V lost 4 bases, J lost 7 bases, and 15 bases lay in between. The CDR3 is 13 amino acids. The CDR3, as DNA: TGTGCCAGCAGCCAGGGGCCGTCGGGGGAGCAGTACTTC. Translating gives CASSQGPSGEQYF. Combining the CDR3 with reference TRBV5-6 and TRBJ2-7 gives the whole variable domain DAGVTQSPTHLIKTRGQQVTLRCSPKSGHDTVSWYQQALGQGPQFIFQYYEEEERQRGNFPDRFSGHQFPNYSSELNVNALLLGDSALYLCASSQGPSGEQYFGPGTRLTVT.

The rearrangement uses TRBV21-1 and TRBJ2-3; the table's D gene call, TRBD1, was not cross checked with the DNA. TRBV21-1 is classified as a pseudogene. The length of the CDR3 is 14 residues. The chain's CDR3 is CASSQGQGKNTQYF. The CDR3 DNA sequence: TGTGCCAGCAGCCAAGGACAGGGTAAAAATACGCAGTATTTT.